A selection of T cell receptor beta chains follows, all from one sample in a study of Ad26.COV2.S vaccination and SARS-CoV-2 variants. Libraries were prepared by immunoSEQ multiplex PCR; TCRdb keeps only in-frame clonotypes and omits some of them. The profile shows hundreds of thousands of clones, 70% to 90% of them singletons. This material consisted of peripheral blood, taken in a trial of Ad26.COV2.S vaccine versus placebo. All receptors derive from a person aged 18-65 years who received the Ad26.COV2.S COVID-19 vaccine or a placebo. CDR3s include the opening cysteine and the closing phenylalanine or tryptophan.

v_gene: TRBV28
j_gene: TRBJ2-7
CDR3aa: CASSFGGGPYEQYF

v_gene: TRBV12-3/TRBV12-4
j_gene: TRBJ1-5
CDR3aa: CASSFGGYQPQHF

v_gene: TRBV7-2
j_gene: TRBJ1-5
CDR3aa: CASSPDRAASNQPQHF

v_gene: TRBV30
j_gene: TRBJ1-2
CDR3aa: CACPLGGDYGYTF

v_gene: TRBV18
j_gene: TRBJ2-3
CDR3aa: CASSREERDTQYF

v_gene: TRBV7-9
j_gene: TRBJ2-7
CDR3aa: CASSLYRGQLYEQYF

v_gene: TRBV3-1/TRBV3-2
j_gene: TRBJ2-1
CDR3aa: CASSPGQGYNEQFF

v_gene: TRBV6-1
j_gene: TRBJ2-1
CDR3aa: CASSEVEQFF

v_gene: TRBV28
j_gene: TRBJ1-1
CDR3aa: CASSPALTEAFF

v_gene: TRBV9
j_gene: TRBJ2-2
CDR3aa: CASSPRASGGAANTGELFF

v_gene: TRBV6-5
j_gene: TRBJ2-3
CDR3aa: CAMGRDTDTQYF

v_gene: TRBV14
j_gene: TRBJ1-4
CDR3aa: CASSQGRQGHNEKLFF

v_gene: TRBV29-1
j_gene: TRBJ1-5
CDR3aa: CSVETGGNQPQHF

v_gene: TRBV30
j_gene: TRBJ1-2
CDR3aa: CAWSVGQLKLYGYTF

v_gene: TRBV10-1
j_gene: TRBJ2-5
CDR3aa: CASSESWEGAQYF

v_gene: TRBV5-1
j_gene: TRBJ1-3
CDR3aa: CASSLAIGRFSGNTIYF

v_gene: TRBV28
j_gene: TRBJ2-5
CDR3aa: CASNFPPNQETQYF

v_gene: TRBV19
j_gene: TRBJ2-2
CDR3aa: CASKGHRANTGELFF

v_gene: TRBV7-2
j_gene: TRBJ2-1
CDR3aa: CASSLAARRVEQFF

v_gene: TRBV27
j_gene: TRBJ2-5
CDR3aa: CASKLWDSQETQYF

v_gene: TRBV3-1/TRBV3-2
j_gene: TRBJ1-2
CDR3aa: CASSPRDKDGYTF

v_gene: TRBV28
j_gene: TRBJ1-3
CDR3aa: CASSPPGQASGNTIYF

v_gene: TRBV4-2
j_gene: TRBJ2-7
CDR3aa: CASSQEGTRAIHEQYF

v_gene: TRBV4-3
j_gene: TRBJ1-5
CDR3aa: CASSQDRAGHQPQHF

v_gene: TRBV10-3
j_gene: TRBJ2-3
CDR3aa: CAISEPLGERDTQYF

v_gene: TRBV13
j_gene: TRBJ1-2
CDR3aa: CASSLGGVRVEGYTF

v_gene: TRBV3-1/TRBV3-2
j_gene: TRBJ1-2
CDR3aa: CASSVEPSYGYTF

v_gene: TRBV11-2
j_gene: TRBJ2-2
CDR3aa: CASSLDYGAIGELFF

v_gene: TRBV4-3
j_gene: TRBJ2-7
CDR3aa: CASSHPGQGPREQYF